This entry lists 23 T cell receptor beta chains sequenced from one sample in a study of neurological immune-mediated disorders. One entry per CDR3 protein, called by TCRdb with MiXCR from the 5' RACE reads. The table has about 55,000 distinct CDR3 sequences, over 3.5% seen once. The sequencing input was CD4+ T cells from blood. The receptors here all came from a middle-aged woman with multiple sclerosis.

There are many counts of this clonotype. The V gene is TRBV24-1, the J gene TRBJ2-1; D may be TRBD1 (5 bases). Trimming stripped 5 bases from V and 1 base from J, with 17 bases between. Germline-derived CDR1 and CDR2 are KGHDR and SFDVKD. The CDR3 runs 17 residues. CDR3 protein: CATSATGGAGSYNEQFF. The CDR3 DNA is TGTGCCACCAGTGCCACCGGCGGCGCAGGGTCCTACAATGAGCAGTTCTTC.

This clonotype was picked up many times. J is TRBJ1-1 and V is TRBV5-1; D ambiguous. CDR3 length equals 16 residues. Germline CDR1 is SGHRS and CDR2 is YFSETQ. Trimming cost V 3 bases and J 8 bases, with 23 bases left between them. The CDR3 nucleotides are TGCGCCAGCAGCTCCGAAGAGTGGATCGGGCAGGCGGAAGCTTTCTTT. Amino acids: CASSSEEWIGQAEAFF.

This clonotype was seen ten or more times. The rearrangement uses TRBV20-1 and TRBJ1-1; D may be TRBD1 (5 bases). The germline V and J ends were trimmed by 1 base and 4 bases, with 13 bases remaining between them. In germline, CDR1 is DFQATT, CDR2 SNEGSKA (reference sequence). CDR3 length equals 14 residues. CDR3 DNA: TGCAGTGCTAGAGTTCAGGGCGGGAGCACTGAAGCTTTCTTT. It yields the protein CSARVQGGSTEAFF.

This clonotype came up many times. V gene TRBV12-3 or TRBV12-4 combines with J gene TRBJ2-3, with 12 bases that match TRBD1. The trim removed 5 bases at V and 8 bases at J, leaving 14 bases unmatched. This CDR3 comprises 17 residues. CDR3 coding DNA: TGTGCCAGCAGTCCCGGGAGGGGACAGGGGGCGTGGGGTACGCAGTATTTT. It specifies CASSPGRGQGAWGTQYF.

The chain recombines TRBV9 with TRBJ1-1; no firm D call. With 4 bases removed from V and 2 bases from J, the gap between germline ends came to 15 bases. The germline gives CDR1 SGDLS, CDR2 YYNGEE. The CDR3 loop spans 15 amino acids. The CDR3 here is CASSPRLEGNTEAFF. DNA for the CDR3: TGTGCCAGCAGCCCAAGACTAGAAGGCAACACTGAAGCTTTCTTT. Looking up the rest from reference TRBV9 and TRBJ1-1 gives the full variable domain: DSGVTQTPKHLITATGQRVTLRCSPRSGDLSVYWYQQSLDQGLQFLIQYYNGEERAKGNILERFSAQQFPDLHSELNLSSLELGDSALYFCASSPRLEGNTEAFFGQGTRLTVV.

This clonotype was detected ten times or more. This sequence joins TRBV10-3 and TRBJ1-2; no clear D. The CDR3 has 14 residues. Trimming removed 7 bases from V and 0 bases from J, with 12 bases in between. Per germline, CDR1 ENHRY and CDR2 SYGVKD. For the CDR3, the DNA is TGTGCCATCAAAAAGGACCGAGCTAACTATGGCTACACCTTC. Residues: CAIKKDRANYGYTF.

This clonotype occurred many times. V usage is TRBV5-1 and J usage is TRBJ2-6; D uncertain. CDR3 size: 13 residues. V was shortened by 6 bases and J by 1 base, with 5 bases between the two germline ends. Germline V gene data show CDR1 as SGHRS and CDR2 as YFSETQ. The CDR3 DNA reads TGCGCCAGCATCGATTCTGGGGCCAACGTCCTGACTTTC. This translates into CASIDSGANVLTF.

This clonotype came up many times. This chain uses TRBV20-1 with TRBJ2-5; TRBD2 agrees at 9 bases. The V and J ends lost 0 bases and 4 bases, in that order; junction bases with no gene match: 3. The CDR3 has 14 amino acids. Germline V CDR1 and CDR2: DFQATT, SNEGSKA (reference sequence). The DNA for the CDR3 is TGCAGTGCTAGAGAACTAGCGGGTTTAGAGACCCAGTACTTC. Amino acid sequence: CSARELAGLETQYF.

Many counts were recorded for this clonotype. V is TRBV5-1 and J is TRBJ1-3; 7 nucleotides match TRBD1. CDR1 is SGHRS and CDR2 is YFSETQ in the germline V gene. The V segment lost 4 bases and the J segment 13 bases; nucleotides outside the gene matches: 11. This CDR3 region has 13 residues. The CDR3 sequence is CASSLNGQDIIYF. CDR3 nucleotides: TGCGCCAGCAGCCTGAATGGACAGGACATTATATATTTT.

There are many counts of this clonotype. CDR3 sequence (DNA): TGCGCCAGCAGCCAAGGACAGGGGTTCCAAGCCCAGCATTTT. Translating gives CASSQGQGFQAQHF. The rearrangement joins TRBV4-1 to TRBJ1-5; 8 nucleotides agree with TRBD1. CDR3 length: 14 residues. J gave up 11 bases and V 1 base, and 7 bases lay outside the gene matches. From germline, CDR1 is MGHRA and CDR2 YSYEKL.

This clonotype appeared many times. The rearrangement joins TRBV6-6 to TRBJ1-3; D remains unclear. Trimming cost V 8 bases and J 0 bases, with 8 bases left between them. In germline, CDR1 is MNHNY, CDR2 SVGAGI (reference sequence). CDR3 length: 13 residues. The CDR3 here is CASSTSSGNTIYF. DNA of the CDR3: TGTGCCAGCTCCACGAGCTCTGGAAACACCATATATTTT.

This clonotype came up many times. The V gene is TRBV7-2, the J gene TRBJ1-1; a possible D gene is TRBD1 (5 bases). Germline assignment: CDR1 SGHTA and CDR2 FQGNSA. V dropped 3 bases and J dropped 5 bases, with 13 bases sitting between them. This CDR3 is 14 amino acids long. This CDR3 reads CASSFTPRGTEAFF. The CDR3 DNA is TGTGCCAGCAGCTTCACTCCGCGGGGGACTGAAGCTTTCTTT.

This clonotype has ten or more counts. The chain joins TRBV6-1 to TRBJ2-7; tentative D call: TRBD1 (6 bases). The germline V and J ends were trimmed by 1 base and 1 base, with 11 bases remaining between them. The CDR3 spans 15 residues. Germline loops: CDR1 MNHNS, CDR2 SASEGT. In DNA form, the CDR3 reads TGTGCCAGCAGTGAAGAGGCCAGGGGATCCTACGAGCAGTACTTC. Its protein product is CASSEEARGSYEQYF.

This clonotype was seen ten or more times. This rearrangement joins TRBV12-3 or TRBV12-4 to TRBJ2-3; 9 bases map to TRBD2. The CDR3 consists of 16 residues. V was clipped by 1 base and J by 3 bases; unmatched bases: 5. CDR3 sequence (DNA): TGTGCCAGCAGTTTAGATCTAGCGGGGAGTACAGATACGCAGTATTTT. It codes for CASSLDLAGSTDTQYF.

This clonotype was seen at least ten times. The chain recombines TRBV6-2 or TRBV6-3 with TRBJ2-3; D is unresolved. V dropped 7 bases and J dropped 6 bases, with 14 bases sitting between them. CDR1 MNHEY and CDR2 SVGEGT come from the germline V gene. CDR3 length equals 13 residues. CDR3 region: CASTHHYRDTQYF. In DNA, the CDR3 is TGTGCCAGCACCCACCATTACCGCGATACGCAGTATTTT.

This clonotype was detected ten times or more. DNA for the CDR3: TGTGCCAGCAGCAAGGTGGGACAGAACACAGATACGCAGTATTTT. The encoded protein is CASSKVGQNTDTQYF. This rearrangement joins TRBV7-2 to TRBJ2-3; TRBD1 aligns across 7 bases. The CDR3 covers 15 residues. V trimming: 5 bases; J trimming: 2 bases; junction bases outside the gene matches: 7. Per germline, CDR1 SGHTA and CDR2 FQGNSA.

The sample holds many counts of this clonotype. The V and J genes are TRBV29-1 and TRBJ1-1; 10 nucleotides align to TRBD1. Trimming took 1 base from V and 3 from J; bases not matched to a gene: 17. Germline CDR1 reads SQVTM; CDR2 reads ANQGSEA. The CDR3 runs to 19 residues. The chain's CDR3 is CSVEALQVVTGGADTEAFF. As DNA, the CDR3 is TGCAGCGTTGAAGCGTTACAGGTCGTGACAGGGGGCGCCGACACTGAAGCTTTCTTT.

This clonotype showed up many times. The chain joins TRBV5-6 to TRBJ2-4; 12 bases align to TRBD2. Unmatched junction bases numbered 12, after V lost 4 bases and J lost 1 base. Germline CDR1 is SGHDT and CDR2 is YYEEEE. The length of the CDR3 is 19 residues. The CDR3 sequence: CASSRGLAGRGMAKNIQYF. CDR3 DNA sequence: TGTGCCAGCAGCAGGGGACTAGCGGGTAGGGGTATGGCCAAAAACATTCAGTACTTC. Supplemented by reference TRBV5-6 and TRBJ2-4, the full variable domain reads DAGVTQSPTHLIKTRGQQVTLRCSPKSGHDTVSWYQQALGQGPQFIFQYYEEEERQRGNFPDRFSGHQFPNYSSELNVNALLLGDSALYLCASSRGLAGRGMAKNIQYFGAGTRLSVL.

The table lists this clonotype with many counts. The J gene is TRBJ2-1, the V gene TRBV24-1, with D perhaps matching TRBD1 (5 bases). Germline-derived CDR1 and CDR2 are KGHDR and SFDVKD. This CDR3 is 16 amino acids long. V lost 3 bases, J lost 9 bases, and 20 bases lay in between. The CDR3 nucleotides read TGTGCCACCAGTGATGGGGCCCAGACGTTAAATGGTGAGCAGTTCTTC. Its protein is CATSDGAQTLNGEQFF.

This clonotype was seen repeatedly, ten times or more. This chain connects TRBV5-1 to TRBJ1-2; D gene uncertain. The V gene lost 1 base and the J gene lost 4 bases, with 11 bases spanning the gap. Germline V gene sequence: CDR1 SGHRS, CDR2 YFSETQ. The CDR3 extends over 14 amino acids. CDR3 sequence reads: CASSLSPRIYGYTF. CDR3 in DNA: TGCGCCAGCAGCTTGTCTCCCAGGATCTATGGCTACACCTTC.

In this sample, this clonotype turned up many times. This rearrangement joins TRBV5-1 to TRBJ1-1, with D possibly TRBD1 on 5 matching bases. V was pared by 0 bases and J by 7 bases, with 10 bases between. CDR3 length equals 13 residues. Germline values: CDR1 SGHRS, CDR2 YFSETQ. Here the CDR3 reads CASSLGGVGEAFF. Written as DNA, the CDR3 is TGCGCCAGCAGCTTGGGAGGGGTGGGTGAAGCTTTCTTT.

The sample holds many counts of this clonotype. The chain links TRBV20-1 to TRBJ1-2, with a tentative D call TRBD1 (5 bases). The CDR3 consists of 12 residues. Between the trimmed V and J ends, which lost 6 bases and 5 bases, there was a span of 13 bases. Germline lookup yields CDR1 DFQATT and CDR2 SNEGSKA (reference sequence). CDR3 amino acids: CSAPLGVYGYTF. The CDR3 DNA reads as TGCAGTGCCCCCCTGGGGGTTTATGGCTACACCTTC.

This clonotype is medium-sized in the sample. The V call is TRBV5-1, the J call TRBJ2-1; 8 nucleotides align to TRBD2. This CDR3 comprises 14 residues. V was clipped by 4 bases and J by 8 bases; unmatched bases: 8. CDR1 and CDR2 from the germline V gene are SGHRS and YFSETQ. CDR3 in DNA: TGCGCCAGCAGCACCACTAGCGGCCTCTATGAGCAGTTCTTC. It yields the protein CASSTTSGLYEQFF.